This T cell receptor beta chain was documented in a study of cytomegalovirus exposure and HLA in healthy donors (TCRdb year 2017). For the wider study: In an earlier analysis of 587 of the donors, around 300 Gb of sequence data and 90 million to 120 million unique TCR beta sequences from about 190 million T cells were reported. Approximately 300 gigabases of sequencing data and approximately 92 million unique TCR sequences made up an early release that covered approximately 620 HLA-typed donors. To predict cytomegalovirus infection status, the study combined high-throughput TCR immunosequencing, statistical association of individual TCRs with disease status, and machine learning. Among approximately 370 genotyped donors of the cohort, an average of roughly 230,000 unique TCR beta nucleotide sequences was sequenced per donor, of which approximately 18% were non-productive. In an earlier analysis of 550 to 700 of the donors, high-throughput TCR beta sequencing was used to judge whether each TCR beta V gene segment behaved as functional or pseudogenic. Of the roughly 400 genotyped donors, less than 90% were placed in the genetic ancestry cluster associated with self-reported Caucasian donors. A later genetic analysis took genome-wide SNP genotypes for about 65% of the roughly 670 donors and used that subset as a discovery cohort. Every repertoire in the discovery cohort had been generated on one and the same sequencing platform. HLA typing covered class I and class II loci at four-digit resolution. A separate validation cohort of roughly 110 different subjects was used in addition to the roughly 620-subject first cohort. A later analysis re-analyzed previously published TCR beta repertoires from 666 donors and added high-resolution HLA genotyping to study TCR occurrence patterns. The study profiled the T cell repertoires of 550 to 700 subjects by immunosequencing and related them to cytomegalovirus serostatus. Donor age, sex, ethnicity and CMV serostatus were compiled together with the repertoire data. Four or five DR-DQ haplotypes were treated as single units for association and clustering because of strong linkage in the cohort. The number of typed donors differed by locus: roughly 629-630 for A, B, C, DRB1 and DQB1; some 540 for DQA1; approximately 600 for DPA1; and around 450 for DPB1. The study was designed to test whether signatures of past pathogen exposure could be identified by cataloging public T cell receptors. The later analysis used no new phenotypic data to find candidate immune exposures, relying instead on TCR beta sequences and their occurrence across donors. Paper-wide results and their limitations: Sequencing depth was assumed to be roughly uniform across donors in the presence/absence analyses, though that assumption may not hold. Strong co-occurrence of HLA alleles, especially DR and DQ, made assigning TCR associations to individual alleles difficult. HLA typing was unavailable for some donors at each locus, so association tests used only the typed subset. A total of 150 to 200 TCR beta chains were listed by the study as associated with cytomegalovirus. For the cohort, immune exposure information was limited to CMV serostatus. Correlated functional status among segregating V segments might be attributable to linkage disequilibrium, but an unknown experimental factor could not be ruled out. A cluster of highly shared sequence variants was judged likely to represent a technical artifact of the sequencing pipeline. Cytomegalovirus status was reported to be diagnosed by the classifier with high specificity and sensitivity in both the original and validation cohorts. In vitro tests confirmed that a few of the cytomegalovirus-associated TCR beta chains recognize cytomegalovirus antigens. Only TCR beta chains were sequenced in this cohort, and the absence of alpha or paired-chain data limited detectable features. An earlier analysis of roughly 570 of the donors showed that most TCR beta V segments appeared in productive rearrangements either about 90% or about 30% of the time, which broadly matched IMGT annotations. The earlier analysis of some 560 of the donors excluded roughly 16 rarely observed V segments, including chromosome 9 orphons, because counts were too low. A later genetic analysis associated a missense DCLRE1C variant with V-gene and J-gene trimming of TCR beta chains, and an independent cohort replicated the association. According to the authors, the approach could potentially be generalized to other disease states and immunological phenotypes. A further reported finding was that TCR beta sequences accurately predicted the HLA-A and HLA-B alleles for most subjects in the first cohort. According to a later analysis, parvovirus B19, influenza, CMV and Epstein-Barr virus appeared linked to several top co-occurrence clusters. Some IMGT-functional V segments, including TRBV6-2 and TRBV6-3, could not be told apart with the 87-base-pair reads, so those segments were excluded. While some public TCRs were present in many individuals, most TCR sequences turned up only very rarely across donors. Compared with the roughly 700-donor mean, donors in an Asian-associated ancestry cluster had fewer N-insertions in productive TCRs, according to a later genetic analysis. At a false discovery rate of 0.05, a later analysis linked about 17,000 TCR beta sequences to specific HLA alleles. In a later analysis, HLA-associated TCR beta chains showed more clonal expansion and lower generation probabilities than non-associated chains that were equally common. According to a later analysis, most CMV-associated TCR beta chains appeared to be HLA-restricted, and the HLA associations seemed to be driven largely by CMV exposure. A later analysis found that TCR association rates varied across HLA loci, with DRB1 alleles showing the most associated TCRs and HLA-C alleles the fewest.

The protocol used for the library was the immunoSEQ multiplex PCR assay. The multiplex PCR relied on a mix of 60 forward primers for TCR Vbeta segments and 13 reverse primers for TCR Jbeta segments. Amplification of the CDR3 region of rearranged TCR beta genes was performed with a multiplex PCR assay on genomic DNA. On the Illumina HiSeq System, the amplified TCR beta libraries were sequenced as 87-base-pair reads. Concerning the study's data processing: A later analysis counted 75 million to 100 million unique TCR beta chains across the roughly 700 repertoires, and 9 million to 14 million of these chains were shared by at least two donors. Raw reads were error-corrected and collapsed into unique sequences with a nearest-neighbor algorithm that merged closely related sequences to remove PCR and sequencing errors. V, D and J gene segments were assigned by aligning CDR3 sequences to IMGT reference sequences. For a sequence to be retained, a match of at least six nucleotides to both a V gene segment and a J gene segment was required. A rearrangement was called productive if the CDR3 had no stop codons and remained in frame with V and J, and every other rearrangement was called non-productive. CDR3 was defined by IMGT convention, running from the second conserved V-encoded cysteine to the conserved J-encoded phenylalanine. In an earlier analysis of more than 550 of the donors, sequences lacking an unambiguous match to a single V gene segment were excluded. An earlier analysis of a few hundred of the donors called V segments functional above 56.7% productive rearrangements and segregating when the between-donor standard deviation exceeded 5%. A statistical classification framework was built to diagnose cytomegalovirus status from the catalog of TCR beta chain sequences. In a later analysis, TCR nucleotide sequences were compared against IMGT/GENE-DB human TR gene sequences so that V and J genes could be assigned. A later analysis assigned CDR3 sequences and most-parsimonious VDJ recombination scenarios with the TCRdist pipeline. A later analysis defined each TCR beta chain by its CDR3 amino acid sequence plus V-gene family, and excluded reads lacking a unique V-gene family. As a way to deal with suspected cross-contamination and a sequencing artifact, a later analysis dropped 592 nucleotide sequences that were highly shared and had low generation probability. In a later analysis, a clonal expansion index was calculated for each public chain from normalized within-repertoire ranks of inferred template counts. In a later analysis, generation probabilities were computed with a VDJ recombination model fitted to out-of-frame rearrangements, and the resulting probabilities were checked against IGoR. Hypergeometric tests were used in a later analysis to score TCR-TCR, TCR-HLA and TCR-CMV co-occurrence, with a repertoire-size bias correction applied to the TCR pairs. In a later analysis, false discovery rates were estimated by permuting HLA or CMV assignments 20 times. In a later analysis, co-occurring TCRs were grouped with DBSCAN, and TCRdist sequence similarity was added when clustering was performed within HLA-allele-positive subsets. Repertoires with fewer than 30,000 or more than 120,000 public chains were left out of co-occurrence clustering, as were about 5 repertoires with anomalous nucleotide sharing. The clones in this table, taken by TCRdb from immuneACCESS, are in-frame only. Not every clone is retained; where verified, under half of the shortfall comes from an unresolved V gene, and the cause of the rest is unknown. V, J and clone size are taken as reported in that table, and D and trimming were inferred from the DNA itself. Here the sample has approximately 150,000 clones; more than 70% occur a single time. The ten largest make up 3% to 3.5% of the sample.

A remark on this clone: Its antigen target is currently unknown. No quality values exist for individual bases; no much larger clone is one base distant.

The cohort consisted of 600 to 700 healthy bone marrow donors. At the time of sampling, every cohort member was nominally healthy, though immune exposures that went unrecorded were likely present. The donor tested CMV seronegative and was one of the 352 seronegative cohort members. Every donor gave a peripheral blood sample, and the peripheral blood mononuclear cells from that sample were used for TCR beta sequencing. Genomic DNA extraction from the blood cell samples was performed with the Qiagen DNeasy Blood Extraction Kit. Relative to germline, V is missing 0 bases and J is missing 5 bases, with 6 bases of the junction outside any gene match. The CDR3, from cysteine to phenylalanine, totals 16 residues. The only DNA kept is the CDR3, 48 bases in frame from the first base. From the germline V gene (reference sequence), CDR1 is SEHNR and CDR2 is FQNEAQ.

The rearrangement joined TRBV7-9 to TRBJ2-5, with 10 middle bases fitting TRBD2. Material: PBMCs. The receptor was derived from a male donor in good health and CMV-seronegative. The CDR3 in this case is CASSLATPSGSETQYF. In nucleotides, the sequence is TGTGCCAGCAGCTTAGCCACCCCTAGCGGGAGTGAGACCCAGTACTTC.